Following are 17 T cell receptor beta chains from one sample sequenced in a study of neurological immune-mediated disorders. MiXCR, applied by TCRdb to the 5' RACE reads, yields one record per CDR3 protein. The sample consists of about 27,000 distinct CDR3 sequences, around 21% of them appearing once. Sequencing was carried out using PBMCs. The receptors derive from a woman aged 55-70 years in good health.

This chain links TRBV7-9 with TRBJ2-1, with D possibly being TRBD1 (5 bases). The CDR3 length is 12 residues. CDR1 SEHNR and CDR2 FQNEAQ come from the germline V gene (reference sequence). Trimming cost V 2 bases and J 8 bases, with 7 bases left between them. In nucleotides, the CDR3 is TGTGCCAGCAGCTTACAGGGCCATGAGCAGTTCTTC. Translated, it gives CASSLQGHEQFF.

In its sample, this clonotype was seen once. The CDR3 loop is CATARVKAFF. Here the CDR3 DNA reads TGTGCCACAGCCCGGGTTAAAGCTTTCTTT. The V call is TRBV6-1, the J call TRBJ1-1; D gene unclear. The CDR3 is made up of 10 amino acids. Germline V gives CDR1 MNHNS, CDR2 SASEGT. Trimming shortened V by 10 bases and J by 9 bases, and 12 bases separated the two germline ends.

CDR3 coding DNA: TGTGCCAGCAGCCAAGATCTGTCGGCACCCAAGGGCTACACCTTC. Its protein is CASSQDLSAPKGYTF. This rearrangement joins TRBV3-1 to TRBJ1-2, with no clear D. Trimming took off 0 bases at V and 8 bases at J, with 16 bases between the two ends. CDR3 length: 15 residues. Germline V gene data show CDR1 as LGHDT and CDR2 as YNNKEL (reference sequence). Together with reference TRBV3-1 and TRBJ1-2, the CDR3 gives the full variable domain: DTAVSQTPKYLVTQMGNDKSIKCEQNLGHDTMYWYKQDSKKFLKIMFSYNNKELIINETVPNRFSPKSPDKAHLNLHINSLELGDSAVYFCASSQDLSAPKGYTFGSGTRLTVV.

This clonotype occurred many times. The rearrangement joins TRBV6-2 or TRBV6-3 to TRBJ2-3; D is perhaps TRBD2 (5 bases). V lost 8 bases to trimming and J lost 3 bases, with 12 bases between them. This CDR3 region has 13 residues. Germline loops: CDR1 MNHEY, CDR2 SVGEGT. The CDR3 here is CASREVGTDTQYF. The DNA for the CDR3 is TGTGCCAGCCGGGAAGTAGGAACAGATACGCAGTATTTT.

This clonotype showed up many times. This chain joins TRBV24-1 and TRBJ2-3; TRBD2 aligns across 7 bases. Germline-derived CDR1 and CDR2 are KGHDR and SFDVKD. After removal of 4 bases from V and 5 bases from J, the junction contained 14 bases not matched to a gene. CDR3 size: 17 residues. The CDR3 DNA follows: TGTGCCACCAGTGACCGATCAGTGGCGGGAGCGGGAGATACGCAGTATTTT. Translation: CATSDRSVAGAGDTQYF.

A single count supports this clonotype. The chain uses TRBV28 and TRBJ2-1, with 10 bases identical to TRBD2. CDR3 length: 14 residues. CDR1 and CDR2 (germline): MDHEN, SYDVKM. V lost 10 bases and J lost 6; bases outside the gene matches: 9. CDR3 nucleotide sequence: TGTGCCACCCAACTAGCGGGAAGTTTCAATGAGCAGTTCTTC. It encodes CATQLAGSFNEQFF.

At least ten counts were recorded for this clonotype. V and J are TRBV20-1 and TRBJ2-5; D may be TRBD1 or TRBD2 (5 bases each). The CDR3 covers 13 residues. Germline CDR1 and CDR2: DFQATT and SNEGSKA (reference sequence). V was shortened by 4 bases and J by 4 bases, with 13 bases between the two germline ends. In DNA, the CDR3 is TGCAGTGCTACTCTCGGGACGCGAGAGACCCAGTACTTC. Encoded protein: CSATLGTRETQYF.

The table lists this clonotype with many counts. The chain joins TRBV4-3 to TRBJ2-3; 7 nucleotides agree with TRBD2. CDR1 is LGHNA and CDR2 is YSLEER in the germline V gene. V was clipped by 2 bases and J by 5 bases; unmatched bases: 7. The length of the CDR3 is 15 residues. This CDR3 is CASSQLLALEDTQYF. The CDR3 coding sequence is TGCGCCAGCAGCCAATTACTAGCGTTAGAAGATACGCAGTATTTT.

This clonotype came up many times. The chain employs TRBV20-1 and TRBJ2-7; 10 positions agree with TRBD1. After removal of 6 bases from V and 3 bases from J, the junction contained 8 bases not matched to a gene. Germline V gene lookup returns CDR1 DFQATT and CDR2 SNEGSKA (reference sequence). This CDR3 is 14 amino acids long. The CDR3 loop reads CSANRDRGNYEQYF. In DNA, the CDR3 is TGCAGTGCGAACCGGGACAGGGGAAACTACGAGCAGTACTTC.

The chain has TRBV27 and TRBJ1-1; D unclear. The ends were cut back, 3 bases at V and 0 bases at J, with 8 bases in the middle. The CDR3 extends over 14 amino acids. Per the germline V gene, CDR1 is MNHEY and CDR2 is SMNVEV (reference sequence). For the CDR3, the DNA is TGTGCCAGCAGTTTTAAAAGACTGAACACTGAAGCTTTCTTT. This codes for CASSFKRLNTEAFF.

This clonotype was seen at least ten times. In DNA, the CDR3 is TGTGCCAGCAGCCCGGGATCGACTAGCACAGATACGCAGTATTTT. It encodes CASSPGSTSTDTQYF. The gene calls are TRBV7-3 and TRBJ2-3, with D possibly TRBD2 on 5 matching bases. The CDR3 contains 15 residues. Trimming took off 5 bases at V and 0 bases at J, with 12 bases between the two ends. Germline V gene data show CDR1 as SGHTA and CDR2 as FQGTGA.

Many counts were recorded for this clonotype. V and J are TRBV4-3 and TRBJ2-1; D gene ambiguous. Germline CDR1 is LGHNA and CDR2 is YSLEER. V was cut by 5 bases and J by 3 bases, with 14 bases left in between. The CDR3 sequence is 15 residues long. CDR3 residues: CASSWSSRDYNEQFF. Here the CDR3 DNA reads TGCGCCAGCAGCTGGAGCAGTAGGGACTACAATGAGCAGTTCTTC.

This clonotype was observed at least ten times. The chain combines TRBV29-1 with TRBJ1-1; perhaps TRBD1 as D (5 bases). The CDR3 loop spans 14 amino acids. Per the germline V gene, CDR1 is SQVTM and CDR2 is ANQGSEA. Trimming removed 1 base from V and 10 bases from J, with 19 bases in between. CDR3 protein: CSVEVERDASGAFF. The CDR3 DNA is TGCAGCGTTGAAGTTGAAAGGGACGCTTCTGGAGCTTTCTTT. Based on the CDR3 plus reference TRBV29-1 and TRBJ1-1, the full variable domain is SAVISQKPSRDICQRGTSLTIQCQVDSQVTMMFWYRQQPGQSLTLIATANQGSEATYESGFVIDKFPISRPNLTFSTLTVSNMSPEDSSIYLCSVEVERDASGAFFGQGTRLTVV.

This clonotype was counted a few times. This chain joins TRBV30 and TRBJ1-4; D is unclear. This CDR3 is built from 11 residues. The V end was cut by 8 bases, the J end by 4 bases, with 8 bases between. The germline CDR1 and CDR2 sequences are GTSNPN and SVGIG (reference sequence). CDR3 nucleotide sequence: TGTGCCCTAAGTCGTAATGAAAAACTGTTTTTT. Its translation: CALSRNEKLFF. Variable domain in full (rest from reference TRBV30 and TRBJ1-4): SQTIHQWPATLVQPVGSPLSLECTVEGTSNPNLYWYRQAAGRGLQLLFYSVGIGQISSEVPQNLSASRPQDRQFILSSKKLLLSDSGFYLCALSRNEKLFFGSGTQLSVL.

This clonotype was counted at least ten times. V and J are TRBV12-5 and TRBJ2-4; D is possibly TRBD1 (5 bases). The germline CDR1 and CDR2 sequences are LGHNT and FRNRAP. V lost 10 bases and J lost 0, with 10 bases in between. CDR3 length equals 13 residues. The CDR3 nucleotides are TGTGCTATTGACAGTTTAGCCAAAAACATTCAGTACTTC. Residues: CAIDSLAKNIQYF. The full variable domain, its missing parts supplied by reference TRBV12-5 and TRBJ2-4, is DARVTQTPRHKVTEMGQEVTMRCQPILGHNTVFWYRQTMMQGLELLAYFRNRAPLDDSGMPKDRFSAEMPDATLATLKIQPSEPRDSAVYFCAIDSLAKNIQYFGAGTRLSVL.

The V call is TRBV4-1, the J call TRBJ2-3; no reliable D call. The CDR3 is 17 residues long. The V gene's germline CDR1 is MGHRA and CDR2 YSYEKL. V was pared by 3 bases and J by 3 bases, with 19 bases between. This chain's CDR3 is CASSHDKMWGMTDTQYF. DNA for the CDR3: TGCGCCAGCAGCCATGATAAGATGTGGGGAATGACAGATACGCAGTATTTT.

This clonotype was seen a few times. In DNA form, the CDR3 reads TGCGCCAGCAGCTTGGAAGGGGCGCAGGTTACCGGGGAGCTGTTTTTT. Encoded protein: CASSLEGAQVTGELFF. The chain joins TRBV5-1 to TRBJ2-2; the D gene is possibly TRBD1 (5 bases). Germline V CDR1 and CDR2: SGHRS, YFSETQ. With 0 bases removed from V and 5 bases from J, the gap between germline ends came to 14 bases. The CDR3 contains 16 residues.